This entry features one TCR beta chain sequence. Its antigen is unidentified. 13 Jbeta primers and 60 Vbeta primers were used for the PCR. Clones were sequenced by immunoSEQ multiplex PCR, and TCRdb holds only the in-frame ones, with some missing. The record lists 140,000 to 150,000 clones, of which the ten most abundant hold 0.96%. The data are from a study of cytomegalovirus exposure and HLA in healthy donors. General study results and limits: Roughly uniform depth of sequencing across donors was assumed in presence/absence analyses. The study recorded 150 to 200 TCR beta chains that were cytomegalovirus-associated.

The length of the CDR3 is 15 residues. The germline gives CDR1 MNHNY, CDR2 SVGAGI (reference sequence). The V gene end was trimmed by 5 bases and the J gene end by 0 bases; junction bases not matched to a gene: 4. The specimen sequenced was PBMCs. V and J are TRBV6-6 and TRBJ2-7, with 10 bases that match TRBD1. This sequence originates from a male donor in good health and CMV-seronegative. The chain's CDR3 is CASSTRQGASYEQYF. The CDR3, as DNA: TGTGCCAGCAGTACGCGACAGGGGGCCTCCTACGAGCAGTACTTC.